This T cell receptor (beta chain) was obtained from a study of T cell repertoires in cytomegalovirus infection. Overall study context: CMV infection and matching HLA type were both indicated by public TCR beta signatures.

This clonotype was seen ten or more times. Its target is unknown. Study observations and caveats: Adding up the frequency of public TCR beta families identified people who carried CMV plus the relevant HLA.

Germline CDR1 is SGHVS and CDR2 is FNYEAQ. V shed 5 bases, J shed 3 bases, and the junction held 2 bases outside the gene matches. The CDR3 spans 13 residues. TCRdb re-called the reads through MiXCR, storing one row per CDR3 protein. Of about 830,000 distinct CDR3 sequences listed, about 33% are singletons. This receptor was obtained from a human donor in good health (CMV status not recorded). Some clones in this sample may be carry-over from other donors' samples. The specimen comprised cultured CD8+ T cells from PBMCs, sampled from culture after CMV antigen stimulation. The rearrangement links TRBV7-6 to TRBJ2-7, with 9 bases matching TRBD1. The CDR3 protein is CASSPTGGYEQYF. For the CDR3, the DNA is TGTGCCAGCAGCCCGACAGGGGGCTACGAGCAGTACTTC.